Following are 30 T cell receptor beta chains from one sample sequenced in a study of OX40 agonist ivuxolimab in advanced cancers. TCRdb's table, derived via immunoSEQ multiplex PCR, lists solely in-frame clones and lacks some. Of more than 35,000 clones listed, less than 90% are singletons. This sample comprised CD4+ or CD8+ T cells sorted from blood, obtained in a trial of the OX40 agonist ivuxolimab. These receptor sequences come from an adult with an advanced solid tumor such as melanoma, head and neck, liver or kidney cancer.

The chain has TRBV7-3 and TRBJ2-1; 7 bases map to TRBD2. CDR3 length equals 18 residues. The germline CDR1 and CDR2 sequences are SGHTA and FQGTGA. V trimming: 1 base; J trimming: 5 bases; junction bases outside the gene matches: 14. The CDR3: CASSLKHGGAGHNNEQFF. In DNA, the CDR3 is TGTGCCAGCAGCTTAAAACATGGGGGAGCGGGGCACAACAATGAGCAGTTCTTC.

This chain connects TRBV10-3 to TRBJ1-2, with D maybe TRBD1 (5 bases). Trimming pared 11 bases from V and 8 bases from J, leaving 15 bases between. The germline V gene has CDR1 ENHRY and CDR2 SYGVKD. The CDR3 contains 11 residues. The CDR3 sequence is CAVGPIGGYTF. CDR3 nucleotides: TGTGCCGTGGGACCAATCGGGGGCTACACCTTC.

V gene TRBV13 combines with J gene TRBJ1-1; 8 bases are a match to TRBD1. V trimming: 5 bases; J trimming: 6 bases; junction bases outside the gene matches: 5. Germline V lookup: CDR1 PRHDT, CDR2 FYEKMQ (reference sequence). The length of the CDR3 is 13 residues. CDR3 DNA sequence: TGTGCCAGCAGCCACAGGGGGTCGCCTGAAGCTTTCTTT. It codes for CASSHRGSPEAFF.

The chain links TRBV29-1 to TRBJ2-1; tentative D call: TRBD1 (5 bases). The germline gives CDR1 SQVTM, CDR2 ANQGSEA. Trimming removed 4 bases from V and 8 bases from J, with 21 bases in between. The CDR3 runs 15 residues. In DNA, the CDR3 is TGCAGCGTTGGGCCCCGACGGCAGGGCAGCGATGAGCAGTTCTTC. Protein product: CSVGPRRQGSDEQFF.

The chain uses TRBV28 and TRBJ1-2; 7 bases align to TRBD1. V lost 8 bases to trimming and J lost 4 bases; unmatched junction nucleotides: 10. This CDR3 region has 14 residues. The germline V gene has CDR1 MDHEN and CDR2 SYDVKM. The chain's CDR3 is CASGLQGYFYGYTF. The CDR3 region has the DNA TGTGCCAGCGGATTACAGGGGTACTTCTATGGCTACACCTTC.

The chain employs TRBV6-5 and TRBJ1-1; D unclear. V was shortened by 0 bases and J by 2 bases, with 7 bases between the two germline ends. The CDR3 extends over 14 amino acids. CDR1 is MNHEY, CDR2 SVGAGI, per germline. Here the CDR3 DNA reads TGTGCCAGCAGTTACTCCTCTGCTAACACTGAAGCTTTCTTT. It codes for CASSYSSANTEAFF.

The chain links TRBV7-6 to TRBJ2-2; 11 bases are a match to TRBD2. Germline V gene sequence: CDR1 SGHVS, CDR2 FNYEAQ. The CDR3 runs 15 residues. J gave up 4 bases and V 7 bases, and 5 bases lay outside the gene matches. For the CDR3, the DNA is TGTGCCAGCAAGACTAGCGGGGCTCTCACCGGGGAGCTGTTTTTT. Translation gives CASKTSGALTGELFF.

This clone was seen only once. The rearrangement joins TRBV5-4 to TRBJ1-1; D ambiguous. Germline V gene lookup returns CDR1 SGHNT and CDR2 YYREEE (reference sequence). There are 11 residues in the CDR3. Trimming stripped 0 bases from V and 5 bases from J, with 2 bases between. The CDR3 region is CASSLGTEAFF. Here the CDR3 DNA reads TGTGCCAGCAGCTTGGGGACTGAAGCTTTCTTT.

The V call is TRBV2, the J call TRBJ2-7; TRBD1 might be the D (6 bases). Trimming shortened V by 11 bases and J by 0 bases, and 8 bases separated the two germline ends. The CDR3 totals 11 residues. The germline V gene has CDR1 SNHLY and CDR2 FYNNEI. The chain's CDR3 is CAVGGSYEQYF. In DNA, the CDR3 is TGTGCCGTAGGGGGCTCCTACGAGCAGTACTTC.

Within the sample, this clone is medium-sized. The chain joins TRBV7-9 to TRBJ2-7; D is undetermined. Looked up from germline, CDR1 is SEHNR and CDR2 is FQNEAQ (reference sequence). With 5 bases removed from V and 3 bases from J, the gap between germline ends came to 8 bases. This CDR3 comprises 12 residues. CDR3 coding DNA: TGTGCCAGCAGCCCCGTCAACTACGAGCAGTACTTC. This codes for CASSPVNYEQYF.

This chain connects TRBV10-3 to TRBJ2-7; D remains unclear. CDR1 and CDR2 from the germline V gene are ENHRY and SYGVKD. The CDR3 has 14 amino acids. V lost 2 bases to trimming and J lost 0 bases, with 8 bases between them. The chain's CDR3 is CAISEPMDSYEQYF. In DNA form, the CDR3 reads TGTGCCATCAGTGAGCCAATGGACTCCTACGAGCAGTACTTC.

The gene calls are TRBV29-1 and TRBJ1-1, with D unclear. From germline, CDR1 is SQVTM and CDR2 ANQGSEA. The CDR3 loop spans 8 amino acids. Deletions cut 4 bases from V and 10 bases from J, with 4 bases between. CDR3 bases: TGCAGCGTTGGAAGAGCTTTCTTT. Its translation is CSVGRAFF.

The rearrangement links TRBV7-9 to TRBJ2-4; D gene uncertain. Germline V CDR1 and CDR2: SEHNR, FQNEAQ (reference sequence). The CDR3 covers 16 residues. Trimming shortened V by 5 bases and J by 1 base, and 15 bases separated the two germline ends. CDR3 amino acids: CASSAPNSGAKNIQYF. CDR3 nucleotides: TGTGCCAGCAGCGCCCCCAACTCCGGGGCCAAAAACATTCAGTACTTC.

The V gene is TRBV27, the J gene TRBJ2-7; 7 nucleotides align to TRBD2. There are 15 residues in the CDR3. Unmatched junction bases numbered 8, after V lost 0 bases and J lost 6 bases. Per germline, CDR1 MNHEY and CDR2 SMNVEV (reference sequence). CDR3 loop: CASSLSMTGGSEQYF. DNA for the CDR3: TGTGCCAGCAGTTTATCCATGACCGGGGGGTCCGAGCAGTACTTC.

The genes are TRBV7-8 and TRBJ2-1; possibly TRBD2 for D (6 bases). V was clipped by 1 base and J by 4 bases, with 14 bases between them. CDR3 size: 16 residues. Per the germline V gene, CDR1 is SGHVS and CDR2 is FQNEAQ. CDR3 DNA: TGTGCCAGCAGCTTAGTGTGGCGGGGAAATTACAATGAGCAGTTCTTC. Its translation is CASSLVWRGNYNEQFF.

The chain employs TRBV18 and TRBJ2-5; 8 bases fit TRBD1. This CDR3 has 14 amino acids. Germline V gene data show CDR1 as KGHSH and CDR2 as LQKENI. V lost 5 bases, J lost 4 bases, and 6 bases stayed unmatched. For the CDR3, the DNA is TGTGCCAGCTCATCCGAGGGACAGGCAGAGACCCAGTACTTC. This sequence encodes CASSSEGQAETQYF.

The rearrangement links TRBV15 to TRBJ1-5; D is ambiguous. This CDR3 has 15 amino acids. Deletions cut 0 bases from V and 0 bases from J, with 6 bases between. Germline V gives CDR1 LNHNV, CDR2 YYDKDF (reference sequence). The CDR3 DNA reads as TGTGCCACCAGCAGAGAAGCTAATAGCAATCAGCCCCAGCATTTT. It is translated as CATSREANSNQPQHF.

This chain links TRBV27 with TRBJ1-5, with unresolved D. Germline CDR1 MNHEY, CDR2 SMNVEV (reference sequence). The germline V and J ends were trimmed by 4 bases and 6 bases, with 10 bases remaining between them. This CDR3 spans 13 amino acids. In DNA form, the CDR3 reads TGTGCCAGCAGTTACAGCTCGAGTCAGCCCCAGCATTTT. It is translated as CASSYSSSQPQHF.

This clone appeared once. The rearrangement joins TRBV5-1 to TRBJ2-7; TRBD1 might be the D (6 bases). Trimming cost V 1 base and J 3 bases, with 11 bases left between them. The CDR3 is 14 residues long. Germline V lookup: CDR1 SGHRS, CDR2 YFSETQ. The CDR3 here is CASSLRDTHYEQYF. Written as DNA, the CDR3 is TGCGCCAGCAGCTTGAGGGACACCCACTACGAGCAGTACTTC.

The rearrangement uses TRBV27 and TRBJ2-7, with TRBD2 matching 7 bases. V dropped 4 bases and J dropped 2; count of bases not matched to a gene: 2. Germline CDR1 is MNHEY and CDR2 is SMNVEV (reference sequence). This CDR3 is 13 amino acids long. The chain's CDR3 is CASSWGGAYEQYF. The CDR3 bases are TGTGCCAGCAGTTGGGGGGGGGCCTACGAGCAGTACTTC.

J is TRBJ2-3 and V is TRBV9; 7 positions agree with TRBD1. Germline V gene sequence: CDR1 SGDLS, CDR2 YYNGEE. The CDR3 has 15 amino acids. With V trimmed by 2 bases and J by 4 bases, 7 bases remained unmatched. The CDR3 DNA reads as TGTGCCAGCAGCGTTCGACAGGGTCTCGCAGATACGCAGTATTTT. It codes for CASSVRQGLADTQYF.

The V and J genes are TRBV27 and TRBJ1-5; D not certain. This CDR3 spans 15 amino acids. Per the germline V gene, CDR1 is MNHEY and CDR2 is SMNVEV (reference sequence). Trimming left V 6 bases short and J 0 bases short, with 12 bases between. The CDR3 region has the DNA TGTGCCAGCAGACGGAGCCTCTATAGCAATCAGCCCCAGCATTTT. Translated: CASRRSLYSNQPQHF.

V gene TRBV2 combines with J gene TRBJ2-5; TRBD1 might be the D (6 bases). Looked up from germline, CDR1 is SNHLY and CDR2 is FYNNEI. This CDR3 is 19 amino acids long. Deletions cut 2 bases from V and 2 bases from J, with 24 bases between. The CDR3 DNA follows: TGTGCCAGCAGTGAACGGGGACACCTCGGTAACCGAGTACAAGAGACCCAGTACTTC. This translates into CASSERGHLGNRVQETQYF.

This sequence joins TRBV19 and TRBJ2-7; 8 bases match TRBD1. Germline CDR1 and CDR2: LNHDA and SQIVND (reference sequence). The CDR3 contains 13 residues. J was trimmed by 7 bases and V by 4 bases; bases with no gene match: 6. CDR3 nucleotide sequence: TGTGCCAGTAGTAAACAGGGACAGGAGGAGCAGTACTTC. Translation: CASSKQGQEEQYF.

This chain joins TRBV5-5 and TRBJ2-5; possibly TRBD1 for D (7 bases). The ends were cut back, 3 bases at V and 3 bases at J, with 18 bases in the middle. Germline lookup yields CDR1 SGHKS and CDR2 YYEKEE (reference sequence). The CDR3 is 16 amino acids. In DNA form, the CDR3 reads TGTGCCAGCAGCTGGAGGGGGCCACAAACTAAAGAGACCCAGTACTTC. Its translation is CASSWRGPQTKETQYF.

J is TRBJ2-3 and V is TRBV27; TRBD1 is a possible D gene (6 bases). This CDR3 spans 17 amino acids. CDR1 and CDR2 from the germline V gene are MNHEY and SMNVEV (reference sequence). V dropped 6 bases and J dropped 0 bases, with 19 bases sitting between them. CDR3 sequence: CASRGDTRYLSTDTQYF. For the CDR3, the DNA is TGTGCCAGCAGGGGGGACACCAGATACCTTAGCACAGATACGCAGTATTTT.

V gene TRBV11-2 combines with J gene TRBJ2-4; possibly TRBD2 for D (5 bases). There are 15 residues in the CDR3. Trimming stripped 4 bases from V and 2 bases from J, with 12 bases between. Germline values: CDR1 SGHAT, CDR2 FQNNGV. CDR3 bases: TGTGCCAGCAGCTCTAGCTACGGGCCCAAAAACATTCAGTACTTC. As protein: CASSSSYGPKNIQYF.

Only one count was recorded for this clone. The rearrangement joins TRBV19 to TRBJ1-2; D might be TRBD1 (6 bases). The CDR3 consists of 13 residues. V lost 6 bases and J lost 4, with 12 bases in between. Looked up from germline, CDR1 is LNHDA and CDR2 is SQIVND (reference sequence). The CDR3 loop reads CASRIQGGYGYTF. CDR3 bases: TGTGCCAGTAGGATACAGGGCGGCTATGGCTACACCTTC.

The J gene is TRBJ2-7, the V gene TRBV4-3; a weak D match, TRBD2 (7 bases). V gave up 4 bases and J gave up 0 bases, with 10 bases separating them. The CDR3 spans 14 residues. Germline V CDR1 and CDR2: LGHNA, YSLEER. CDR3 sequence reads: CASSPGGRSYEQYF. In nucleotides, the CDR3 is TGCGCCAGCAGCCCGGGGGGCCGCTCCTACGAGCAGTACTTC.

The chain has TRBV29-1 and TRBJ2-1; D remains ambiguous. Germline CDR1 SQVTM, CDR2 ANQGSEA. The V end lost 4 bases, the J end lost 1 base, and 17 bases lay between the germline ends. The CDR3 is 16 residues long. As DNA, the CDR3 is TGCAGCGTTGTGCTGGGATCCGTGTTTTCCTACAATGAGCAGTTCTTC. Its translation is CSVVLGSVFSYNEQFF.